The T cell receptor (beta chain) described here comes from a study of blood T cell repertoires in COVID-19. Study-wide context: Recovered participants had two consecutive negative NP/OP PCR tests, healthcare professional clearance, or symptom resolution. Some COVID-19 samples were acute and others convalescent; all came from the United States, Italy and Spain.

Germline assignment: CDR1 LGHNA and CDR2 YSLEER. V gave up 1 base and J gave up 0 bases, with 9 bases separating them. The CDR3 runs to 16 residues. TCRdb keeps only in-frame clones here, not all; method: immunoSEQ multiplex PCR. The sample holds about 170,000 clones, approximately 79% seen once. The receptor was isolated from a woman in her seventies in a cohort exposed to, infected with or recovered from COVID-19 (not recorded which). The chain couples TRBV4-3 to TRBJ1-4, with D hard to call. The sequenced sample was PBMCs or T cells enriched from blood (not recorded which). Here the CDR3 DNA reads TGCGCCAGCAGCCAAGCGGTTGGAGCAACTAATGAAAAACTGTTTTTT. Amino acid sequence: CASSQAVGATNEKLFF.